Listed below are T cell receptor beta chains from one sample, sequenced in a study of CD8+ T cells in alopecia areata. Method: immunoSEQ multiplex PCR; TCRdb's copy keeps in-frame clones and lacks some. This sample has 200,000 to 250,000 clones; around 50% occur once, and the top ten carry roughly 5%. The sequenced material came from CD8+ T cells sorted from blood. The receptors come from a human donor in good health. Each CDR3 is given with its conserved first and last residue. D genes are given only for firm matches. Clone size appears in some rows only: once, few, many, or a class for an expanded clone.

>TRBV7-9|-|TRBJ1-1|few|13
TGTGCCAGCAGCTTAGTGGAGAACACTGAAGCTTTCTTT
CASSLVENTEAFF
>TRBV2|TRBD1|TRBJ2-7|-|14
TGTGCCAGCAGTGCGTGGGACAGGGAGGACGAGCAGTACTTC
CASSAWDREDEQYF
>TRBV27|-|TRBJ1-2|-|15
TGTGCCAGCAGTTTGGTCAGGGGTAAAGACTATGGCTACACCTTC
CASSLVRGKDYGYTF
>TRBV2|TRBD1|TRBJ2-5|-|14
TGTGCCAGCAGTGAAGGAGGGGGCGAAGAGACCCAGTACTTC
CASSEGGGEETQYF
>TRBV4-1|TRBD1|TRBJ2-7|-|15
TGCGCCAGCAGCCCGACTACAGGGGGCCTCTACGAGCAGTACTTC
CASSPTTGGLYEQYF
>TRBV28|-|TRBJ2-4|few|14
TGTGCCAGCAGCCCTACAGTTAGCAAAAACATTCAGTACTTC
CASSPTVSKNIQYF
>TRBV7-8|TRBD1|TRBJ1-5|-|15
TGTGCCAGCAACGCGGAGACAGGGGGCTGGCAGCCCCAGCATTTT
CASNAETGGWQPQHF
>TRBV5-6|-|TRBJ1-1|-|15
TGTGCCAGCAGCTTCCAAGGGTCTTCGTACACTGAAGCTTTCTTT
CASSFQGSSYTEAFF
>TRBV27|TRBD1|TRBJ2-7|-|14
TGTGCCAGCAGTTCCGGACAGGGGGCCTACGAGCAGTACTTC
CASSSGQGAYEQYF
>TRBV29-1|-|TRBJ2-3|-|12
TGCAGCGTTGGAGGGGAAGAAGATACGCAGTATTTT
CSVGGEEDTQYF
>TRBV5-1|-|TRBJ2-7|few|14
TGCGCCAGCAGCTTGAGGGACGCTATAAACGAGCAGTACTTC
CASSLRDAINEQYF
>TRBV19|-|TRBJ2-1|few|13
TGTGCCAGTAGGGATAGGGGGGAACATGAGCAGTTCTTC
CASRDRGEHEQFF
>TRBV11-2|-|TRBJ2-1|once|13
TGTGCCAGCAGTTCGGGACTGTACAATGAGCAGTTCTTC
CASSSGLYNEQFF
>TRBV27|TRBD1|TRBJ2-7|few|13
TGTGCCAGCAGTCATCAGGGGGTAGGAGAGCAGTACTTC
CASSHQGVGEQYF
>TRBV6-4|-|TRBJ2-7|few|14
TGTGCCAGCGACGGACTTAGGGGAACCCACGAGCAGTACTTC
CASDGLRGTHEQYF
>TRBV30|-|TRBJ1-2|-|12
TGTGCCTGGAGTGTACAAGGTCGTGGCTACACCTTC
CAWSVQGRGYTF
>TRBV19|-|TRBJ2-2|-|15
TGTGCCAGTAGCATGACCCTGGGTTTCACCGGGGAGCTGTTTTTT
CASSMTLGFTGELFF
>TRBV4-1|-|TRBJ2-7|-|14
TGCGCCAGCAGCCAAGTGAGTCTCACCTACGAGCAGTACTTC
CASSQVSLTYEQYF
>TRBV19|-|TRBJ2-1|-|13
TGTGCCAGTAGTACCGGGACAAACAATGAGCAGTTCTTC
CASSTGTNNEQFF
>TRBV5-1|-|TRBJ2-7|-|11
TGCGCCAGCAGCCCTGGGGGCGAGCAGTACTTC
CASSPGGEQYF
>TRBV29-1|TRBD1|TRBJ2-1|-|14
TGCAGTCACGCCGGGACAGGGGAGTACAATGAGCAGTTCTTC
CSHAGTGEYNEQFF
>TRBV6-1|-|TRBJ1-1|-|14
TGTGCCAGCAGTGAAGCTGGGAGGTACACTGAAGCTTTCTTT
CASSEAGRYTEAFF
>TRBV27|TRBD1|TRBJ2-3|-|16
TGTGCCAGCAGTCCATTAGGGACAGGGGGCCTAGATACGCAGTATTTT
CASSPLGTGGLDTQYF